Following are 13 T cell receptor beta chains from one sample sequenced in a study of shared T cell receptors in the human thymus. Method: immunoSEQ multiplex PCR; TCRdb's copy keeps in-frame clones and lacks some. The data hold 600,000 to 900,000 clones, with 70% to 90% observed a single time. These data were also filed under a second study, of human thymus T cells.

The sample was thymocytes. The receptors originated from a girl younger than two with a congenital heart defect.

The V call is TRBV6-1, the J call TRBJ1-2; TRBD1 aligns across 7 bases. The CDR3 length is 15 residues. V lost 3 bases and J lost 2; bases outside the gene matches: 6. The germline V gene has CDR1 MNHNS and CDR2 SASEGT. CDR3 in amino acids: CASSDRGPINYGYTF. CDR3 bases: TGTGCCAGCAGTGATAGGGGGCCGATCAACTATGGCTACACCTTC.

The rearrangement joins TRBV7-9 to TRBJ2-7; D is perhaps TRBD1 (6 bases). The germline V and J ends were trimmed by 3 bases and 0 bases, with 12 bases remaining between them. The CDR3 contains 15 residues. The germline V gene has CDR1 SEHNR and CDR2 FQNEAQ (reference sequence). In DNA form, the CDR3 reads TGTGCCAGCAGCTTTGTGACAGGACGCTCCTACGAGCAGTACTTC. Protein sequence: CASSFVTGRSYEQYF.

V gene TRBV14 combines with J gene TRBJ2-7; 10 bases agree with TRBD1. The CDR3 runs to 16 residues. Germline-derived CDR1 and CDR2 are SGHDN and FVKESK. With 3 bases clipped from V and 2 bases from J, the junction kept 7 bases outside the gene matches. This chain's CDR3 is CASSHIRDRGPYEQYF. The CDR3 DNA reads as TGTGCCAGCAGCCACATCCGGGACAGGGGCCCCTACGAGCAGTACTTC. The whole variable domain, filled in from reference TRBV14 and TRBJ2-7, reads EAGVTQFPSHSVIEKGQTVTLRCDPISGHDNLYWYRRVMGKEIKFLLHFVKESKQDESGMPNNRFLAERTGGTYSTLKVQPAELEDSGVYFCASSHIRDRGPYEQYFGPGTRLTVT.

The chain employs TRBV10-3 and TRBJ1-1; 9 bases line up with TRBD1. The CDR3 runs 16 residues. V lost 6 bases, J lost 0 bases, and 8 bases stayed unmatched. Germline V gives CDR1 ENHRY, CDR2 SYGVKD. The CDR3 DNA is TGTGCCATCAGCAGGACAGGGGAAATTATGAACACTGAAGCTTTCTTT. Amino acid sequence: CAISRTGEIMNTEAFF.

A remark on this clone: This likely comes from a read error, as the CDR3 has no conserved phenylalanine or tryptophan at its end. The limits of the CDR3 on the DNA are not certain, so only TCRdb's listed CDR3 is given. This chain uses TRBV6-5 with TRBJ1-2; the table's D gene call, TRBD1, was not cross checked with the DNA. From germline, CDR1 is MNHEY and CDR2 SVGAGI. The CDR3 spans 14 amino acids, including both terminal residues. The CDR3: CASSYSPRAGLGWL.

The chain is built from TRBV18 and TRBJ2-7; 9 bases are a match to TRBD1. CDR1 and CDR2 from the germline V gene are KGHSH and LQKENI. The CDR3 totals 14 residues. The V segment lost 4 bases and the J segment 8 bases; nucleotides outside the gene matches: 9. CDR3 in amino acids: CASSRRDRDVKQYF. In nucleotides, the CDR3 is TGTGCCAGCTCACGCCGGGACAGGGATGTCAAGCAGTACTTC.

The chain is built from TRBV30 and TRBJ1-5; perhaps TRBD1 as D (5 bases). V was cut by 0 bases and J by 3 bases, with 18 bases left in between. The V gene's germline CDR1 is GTSNPN and CDR2 SVGIG (reference sequence). The CDR3 runs to 17 residues. Written as DNA, the CDR3 is TGTGCCTGGAGTGTCTCAGGGCGAAGGATTTTCAATCAGCCCCAGCATTTT. Its translation: CAWSVSGRRIFNQPQHF.

The CDR3 DNA reads as TGCGCCAGCAGCCAAGACCAGTCAAGGACAGGGGGCCGGGAGCAGTACTTC. Protein sequence: CASSQDQSRTGGREQYF. V usage is TRBV4-3 and J usage is TRBJ2-7; the match to TRBD1 covers 11 bases. There are 17 residues in the CDR3. The V gene's germline CDR1 is LGHNA and CDR2 YSLEER. V gave up 0 bases and J gave up 7 bases; unmatched junction bases: 11.

The chain joins TRBV4-1 to TRBJ1-1; 10 bases fit TRBD1. Germline assignment: CDR1 MGHRA and CDR2 YSYEKL. The V gene end was trimmed by 2 bases and the J gene end by 0 bases; junction bases not matched to a gene: 3. The CDR3 extends over 16 amino acids. The CDR3 protein is CASSQKTGGVNTEAFF. The CDR3 nucleotides read TGCGCCAGCAGCCAAAAGACAGGGGGCGTGAACACTGAAGCTTTCTTT.

This rearrangement joins TRBV5-1 to TRBJ2-1; 8 positions agree with TRBD2. CDR3 length: 17 residues. The V gene's germline CDR1 is SGHRS and CDR2 YFSETQ. With 0 bases clipped from V and 0 bases from J, the junction kept 5 bases outside the gene matches. CDR3 in amino acids: CASSLGGSGASYNEQFF. The CDR3 bases are TGCGCCAGCAGCTTGGGCGGTAGCGGGGCCTCCTACAATGAGCAGTTCTTC.

The chain carries TRBV6-5 and TRBJ1-2, with 7 bases lining up with TRBD1. Unmatched junction bases numbered 11, after V lost 2 bases and J lost 5 bases. The CDR3 sequence is 16 residues long. Germline lookup yields CDR1 MNHEY and CDR2 SVGAGI. The CDR3 DNA sequence: TGTGCCAGCAGTTACGGGTTTGGGACAGAAACTTATGGCTACACCTTC. Translated, it gives CASSYGFGTETYGYTF.

The chain joins TRBV4-2 to TRBJ2-1; 9 nucleotides line up with TRBD2. With 2 bases clipped from V and 7 bases from J, the junction kept 15 bases outside the gene matches. Looked up from germline, CDR1 is LGHNA and CDR2 is YNFKEQ. The CDR3 loop spans 18 amino acids. CDR3 sequence (DNA): TGTGCCAGCAGCCAAAGAGGATCGCGGGGGGGCTTGGTGAATGAGCAGTTCTTC. Amino acids: CASSQRGSRGGLVNEQFF.

The gene calls are TRBV23-1 and TRBJ1-5, with 11 bases lining up with TRBD1. TRBV23-1 is recorded as an ORF, its role being uncertain. J lost 0 bases, V lost 4 bases, and 11 bases had no gene match. There are 19 residues in the CDR3. CDR3 sequence: CASSPSRDRGAYSNQPQHF. As DNA, the CDR3 is TGCGCCAGCAGTCCCTCACGGGACAGGGGGGCCTATAGCAATCAGCCCCAGCATTTT.